This T cell receptor (beta chain) was sequenced during a study of T cell responses to AZD1222 COVID-19 vaccine. In this sample, this clone turned up once. Sequencing was performed with immunoSEQ multiplex PCR; in TCRdb, only in-frame clones are kept and a portion is missing. The table includes about 180,000 clones, roughly 91% detected once. This CDR3 contains 14 residues. Germline V gene sequence: CDR1 MDHEN, CDR2 SYDVKM. The V gene end was trimmed by 5 bases and the J gene end by 0 bases; junction bases not matched to a gene: 3. The TCR was taken from an adult who received the AZD1222 COVID-19 vaccine. The chain combines TRBV28 with TRBJ1-2; TRBD1 agrees at 7 bases. The sample was peripheral blood, taken 28 days after the second AZD1222 dose. Here the CDR3 DNA reads TGTGCCAGCAGTGGGACAGTTGCTAACTATGGCTACACCTTC. Amino acids: CASSGTVANYGYTF.